This T cell receptor (beta chain) was captured by sequencing in a study of regulatory T cells in long-lasting Graves disease. Study-wide findings and caveats: Patients with persistent Graves' had lower TCR diversity than newly diagnosed patients. TRBV28 was favored in persistent disease, as were TRBJ1-2 and TRBJ2-5.

On this clonotype itself: Its antigen is undetermined.

In building TCR beta libraries, iRepertoire HTBI primers were used together with Arm-PCR of CDR3 regions. TCRdb ran MiXCR on the multiplex PCR reads and lists one entry per CDR3 protein. The sample lists 680,000 or so distinct CDR3 sequences, 16% occurring once. Germline V gives CDR1 MDHEN, CDR2 SYDVKM. The germline V and J ends were trimmed by 4 bases and 5 bases, with 17 bases remaining between them. CDR3 length equals 15 residues. Sample time point: newly diagnosed GD, antithyroid drugs for less than 3 months. From RNA extracted from PBMCs, the TCR library was made. American Thyroid Association guidelines defined how Graves' disease was diagnosed. This same sample was also part of a study on T cells in Graves' hyperthyroidism and ophthalmopathy. Per that paper: It was uncontrolled infection, other autoimmune disease, pregnancy or lactation that excluded patients.

The receptor comes from a woman aged 30 to 39 with Graves disease. The material sequenced was peripheral blood mononuclear cells (PBMCs), taken at new diagnosis, from a patient treated with antithyroid drugs. The J gene is TRBJ1-1, the V gene TRBV28; perhaps TRBD1 as D (5 bases). Here the CDR3 DNA reads TGTGCCAGCAGTTCCGGGACGGAGATGCAGACTGAAGCTTTCTTT. This gives the protein CASSSGTEMQTEAFF. Complete variable domain (other parts from reference TRBV28 and TRBJ1-1): DVKVTQSSRYLVKRTGEKVFLECVQDMDHENMFWYRQDPGLGLRLIYFSYDVKMKEKGDIPEGYSVSREKKERFSLILESASTNQTSMYLCASSSGTEMQTEAFFGQGTRLTVV.